Listed below are T cell receptor beta chains from one sample, sequenced in a study of cytomegalovirus exposure and HLA in healthy donors. Assay used: immunoSEQ multiplex PCR; TCRdb lists only in-frame clones, some missing. This repertoire shows roughly 170,000 clones, less than 85% found once; its top ten account for under 0.8%. Material for sequencing was PBMCs. The receptors here all came from a boy younger than 18 in good health and CMV-seronegative. CDR3s include the opening cysteine and the closing phenylalanine or tryptophan. A D gene is named only where the DNA matches it firmly. Rows may omit the clone size; those that give it use once, few, many or a size class.

abundance	v_gene	d_gene	j_gene	CDR3aa	CDR3nt
NA	TRBV5-5	TRBD2	TRBJ2-1	CASSLTSGTYNEQFF	TGTGCCAGCAGCCTCACTAGCGGAACCTACAATGAGCAGTTCTTC
NA	TRBV27	TRBD1	TRBJ1-3	CASRPVQGGGNTIYF	TGTGCCAGCAGACCTGTTCAGGGGGGAGGAAACACCATATATTTT
NA	TRBV18	NA	TRBJ1-2	CASSPLTPPGDGYTF	TGTGCCAGCTCACCACTTACCCCCCCCGGAGATGGCTACACCTTC
NA	TRBV9	NA	TRBJ1-2	CASSPGEYGYGYTF	TGTGCCAGCAGCCCCGGGGAATACGGCTATGGCTACACCTTC
NA	TRBV29-1	NA	TRBJ1-1	CSVEEGGNTEAFF	TGCAGCGTTGAAGAAGGCGGGAACACTGAAGCTTTCTTT
few	TRBV10-3	TRBD1	TRBJ1-2	CAIRDRWGPNYGYTF	TGTGCCATCAGGGACAGGTGGGGGCCAAACTATGGCTACACCTTC
NA	TRBV7-6	TRBD2	TRBJ2-1	CASSSGGNPYNEQFF	TGTGCCAGCAGCTCCGGGGGGAATCCCTACAATGAGCAGTTCTTC
NA	TRBV19	TRBD1	TRBJ1-2	CASSTRDRERYTF	TGTGCCAGTAGTACCCGGGACAGGGAACGCTACACCTTC
NA	TRBV30	NA	TRBJ1-1	CAWGQPNTEAFF	TGTGCCTGGGGACAGCCAAACACTGAAGCTTTCTTT
NA	TRBV28	TRBD1	TRBJ1-2	CASSSGRPGQGAYGYGYTF	TGTGCCAGCAGTTCTGGCCGACCGGGACAGGGGGCTTACGGCTATGGCTACACCTTC
once	TRBV27	NA	TRBJ1-4	CASSLLSGEGEKLFF	TGTGCCAGCAGTTTATTGAGCGGGGAGGGTGAAAAACTGTTTTTT
NA	TRBV6-4	NA	TRBJ2-1	CASSPVADSYNEQFF	TGTGCCAGCAGTCCGGTAGCGGACTCCTACAATGAGCAGTTCTTC
NA	TRBV30	NA	TRBJ1-2	CAWSGAIIHGYTF	TGTGCCTGGAGTGGGGCGATTATCCATGGCTACACCTTC
once	TRBV7-2	TRBD1	TRBJ1-1	CASSLTGLSGEAFF	TGTGCCAGCAGCCTGACAGGGCTATCCGGAGAAGCTTTCTTT
NA	TRBV6-1	NA	TRBJ1-5	CASSEFPGSNQPQHF	TGTGCCAGCAGTGAATTTCCCGGTAGCAATCAGCCCCAGCATTTT
few	TRBV7-9	TRBD1	TRBJ1-2	CASSPRQGTYGYTF	TGTGCCAGCAGCCCCCGACAGGGGACCTATGGCTACACCTTC
NA	TRBV5-1	NA	TRBJ2-4	CASSWDSQNIQYF	TGCGCCAGCAGTTGGGACTCCCAAAACATTCAGTACTTC
NA	TRBV7-2	NA	TRBJ1-5	CASSAPGGNQPQHF	TGTGCCAGCAGCGCGCCAGGGGGCAATCAGCCCCAGCATTTT
NA	TRBV27	TRBD1	TRBJ1-6	CASSRDRGDSPLHF	TGTGCCAGCAGTCGGGACAGGGGAGATTCACCCCTCCACTTT
NA	TRBV19	NA	TRBJ1-4	CASSMGGNEKLFF	TGTGCCAGTAGTATGGGAGGTAATGAAAAACTGTTTTTT
once	TRBV7-9	TRBD2	TRBJ2-7	CASSPGASGRAGVYEQYF	TGTGCCAGCAGCCCCGGAGCTAGCGGGAGGGCCGGGGTCTACGAGCAGTACTTC
few	TRBV4-3	TRBD2	TRBJ2-3	CASSQDSPGLAGVSADTQYF	TGCGCCAGCAGCCAAGACTCACCGGGACTAGCGGGAGTCTCAGCTGATACGCAGTATTTT
NA	TRBV5-1	NA	TRBJ1-2	CASSSQPGQVLCYTF	TGCGCCAGCAGCTCCCAACCGGGACAAGTTCTTTGCTACACCTTC
once	TRBV4-1	TRBD1	TRBJ1-5	CASSLGTGGDQPQHF	TGCGCCAGCAGCCTCGGGACAGGGGGCGATCAGCCCCAGCATTTT
NA	TRBV5-6	TRBD2	TRBJ2-7	CASSLGTSGSEQYF	TGTGCCAGCAGCTTAGGGACTAGCGGGAGCGAGCAGTACTTC
NA	TRBV19	TRBD1	TRBJ2-3	CASSITGDNTDTQYF	TGTGCCAGTAGTATCACAGGGGACAACACAGATACGCAGTATTTT
NA	TRBV5-1	NA	TRBJ1-1	CASRSGSQNTEAFF	TGCGCCAGCAGGTCGGGATCTCAGAACACTGAAGCTTTCTTT
few	TRBV5-6	TRBD1	TRBJ2-7	CASSLKTGGQDEQYF	TGTGCCAGCAGCCTCAAAACAGGGGGTCAGGACGAGCAGTACTTC
NA	TRBV7-9	NA	TRBJ1-6	CASSLVGGNSNNSPLHF	TGTGCCAGCAGCTTAGTGGGCGGGAACAGCAATAATTCACCCCTCCACTTT
NA	TRBV7-2	NA	TRBJ1-1	CASSLVVGPNTEAFF	TGTGCCAGCAGCTTAGTGGTGGGCCCGAACACTGAAGCTTTCTTT
NA	TRBV15	NA	TRBJ2-7	CATSRSSGEQYF	TGTGCCACCAGCAGATCCTCAGGCGAGCAGTACTTC
NA	TRBV10-3	TRBD1	TRBJ2-7	CAISGQGVGFYEQYF	TGTGCCATCAGTGGCCAGGGGGTTGGATTCTACGAGCAGTACTTC
NA	TRBV19	NA	TRBJ1-5	CASSTLRDTNQPQHF	TGTGCCAGTAGTACCCTCCGGGACACAAATCAGCCCCAGCATTTT
NA	TRBV30	TRBD1	TRBJ1-2	CAWDRAQLAGPGYTF	TGTGCCTGGGACAGGGCGCAGTTAGCCGGGCCTGGCTACACCTTC
NA	TRBV5-4	NA	TRBJ2-2	CATLGGNTGELFF	TGTGCCACCCTCGGGGGGAACACCGGGGAGCTGTTTTTT
NA	TRBV2	NA	TRBJ1-5	CASSEKGFGQPQHF	TGTGCCAGCAGTGAAAAGGGGTTCGGTCAGCCCCAGCATTTT
few	TRBV27	TRBD1	TRBJ2-2	CASSPGDRHTGELFF	TGTGCCAGCAGTCCCGGGGACAGACACACCGGGGAGCTGTTTTTT
few	TRBV7-9	TRBD2	TRBJ2-2	CASSWIRGGADGELFF	TGTGCCAGCAGCTGGATCCGGGGGGGCGCGGACGGGGAGCTGTTTTTT
NA	TRBV13	NA	TRBJ2-1	CASSVTHLAYNEQFF	TGTGCCAGCAGCGTGACTCACCTCGCCTACAATGAGCAGTTCTTC
once	TRBV11-3	NA	TRBJ2-1	CASSLETGAGQFF	TGTGCCAGCAGCTTAGAGACAGGCGCTGGGCAGTTCTTC
NA	TRBV27	TRBD1	TRBJ1-1	CASSSPRQGAGTEAFF	TGTGCCAGCAGTTCGCCACGTCAGGGGGCAGGAACTGAAGCTTTCTTT
NA	TRBV6-5	NA	TRBJ2-7	CASSPLAVTNQQYF	TGTGCCAGCAGTCCCCTGGCGGTTACAAATCAACAGTACTTC
NA	TRBV12-5	NA	TRBJ2-2	CASAQGPGELFF	TGTGCTAGTGCCCAGGGGCCCGGGGAGCTGTTTTTT
few	TRBV4-1	NA	TRBJ1-3	CASSQERRQGGNTIYF	TGCGCCAGCAGCCAAGAAAGACGGCAGGGGGGAAACACCATATATTTT
NA	TRBV6-5	TRBD1	TRBJ1-1	CASSSGQVNTEAFF	TGTGCCAGCAGTTCGGGACAGGTGAACACTGAAGCTTTCTTT
NA	TRBV6-5	TRBD1	TRBJ2-7	CASRPTGDSYEQYF	TGTGCCAGCAGACCCACAGGGGATAGCTACGAGCAGTACTTC
NA	TRBV9	TRBD2	TRBJ2-1	CASSPWASGGYNEQFF	TGTGCCAGCAGCCCCTGGGCTAGCGGGGGGTACAATGAGCAGTTCTTC
NA	TRBV5-1	TRBD1	TRBJ2-7	CASRPDRGLEEQYF	TGCGCCAGCAGACCGGACAGGGGGCTGGAAGAGCAGTACTTC
NA	TRBV5-4	NA	TRBJ1-3	CASSQDSFSGNTIYF	TGTGCCAGCAGCCAGGACAGCTTCTCTGGAAACACCATATATTTT
NA	TRBV7-3	TRBD1	TRBJ1-2	CASSSDRGGGYTF	TGTGCCAGCAGCTCGGACAGGGGAGGTGGCTACACCTTC
NA	TRBV12-1	NA	TRBJ2-7	CASSFRQGGLFYEQYF	TGTGCCAGCAGCTTTCGGCAGGGGGGCCTATTCTACGAGCAGTACTTC
NA	TRBV27	NA	TRBJ1-1	CASSSTKGQGLAFF	TGTGCCAGCAGTTCGACGAAGGGTCAGGGACTAGCTTTCTTT
NA	TRBV27	NA	TRBJ1-5	CASRQQGGQPQHF	TGTGCCAGCAGGCAACAGGGCGGTCAGCCCCAGCATTTT
NA	TRBV19	NA	TRBJ2-2	CASRPLLGDTGELFF	TGTGCCAGTAGGCCCCTATTGGGCGACACCGGGGAGCTGTTTTTT
NA	TRBV29-1	TRBD1	TRBJ2-1	CSTTGTGRYEQFF	TGCAGCACTACCGGGACAGGGCGGTATGAGCAGTTCTTC
few	TRBV20-1	NA	TRBJ1-6	CSARLGSPLHF	TGCAGCGCTAGACTAGGTTCACCCCTCCACTTT
NA	TRBV7-9	NA	TRBJ1-1	CASSLGSGLTEAFF	TGTGCCAGCAGCTTAGGTTCAGGGCTCACTGAAGCTTTCTTT
NA	TRBV29-1	NA	TRBJ1-1	CSVALNTEAFF	TGCAGCGTGGCACTGAACACTGAAGCTTTCTTT
NA	TRBV14	TRBD1	TRBJ1-2	CASSQNRGSGYTF	TGTGCCAGCAGCCAGAACAGGGGAAGTGGCTACACCTTC
NA	TRBV30	TRBD1	TRBJ1-1	CAWARQGATEAFF	TGTGCCTGGGCCCGACAGGGAGCCACTGAAGCTTTCTTT